This entry features one TCR beta chain sequence. The antigen it recognizes is unknown. No base quality values were provided; no much bigger clone lies one nucleotide off. TCRbeta CDR3 regions were amplified from genomic DNA by means of the immunoSEQ Assay, a bias-controlled multiplex PCR. Processing in the source paper ran as follows. Within the assay, amplification of reference gene primers was used to estimate how many nucleated cells each sample contained. Sequence reads were collapsed and filtered to measure the absolute abundance of every unique TCRbeta CDR3 rearrangement. For each sample, productive Simpson clonality was calculated as the square root of Simpson's diversity index across productive rearrangements. As stored in TCRdb, this immuneACCESS dataset retains in-frame rearrangements with V and J assigned. A fraction of the clones does not appear; measured against another copy, unresolved V genes explain less than half of the discrepancy, and the remainder lacks a known reason. V, J and clone size are taken as reported in that table, and D and trimming were inferred from the DNA itself. The sample records 200,000 to 250,000 clones, less than 85% of which are singletons. The top ten hold 4% to 6% of the sample.

This record belongs to a study of blood T cell repertoires in COVID-19 (dated by TCRdb to about 2020). About the study as a whole: The collaborator samples originated in the United States, Italy and Spain and spanned the acute and convalescent phases of COVID-19. The material from the prospective study consisted of cDNA or gDNA derived from T cells, B-cell-depleted T cells, or PBMCs. Subjects who had been exposed to COVID-19, were actively infected with it, or had recovered from it provided the deeply sampled blood TCRbeta repertoires that made up the dataset. The repertoires were released in a freely available public database meant as a resource for research on the immune response to SARS-CoV-2. The samples were drawn from the first 160 participants of the ongoing ImmuneRACE study and from 1,254 subjects provided by 6 global collaborators. Sample metadata almost always included a de-identified subject ID, COVID-19 status, age in years and sex. Where available, HLA class I and class II types were obtained from metadata supplied by the sample provider rather than from assay-based typing. The study at large found these results: The amount of clinical and demographic metadata varied by source and participant and was provided uncurated.

Whole blood was collected in K2EDTA tubes by collaborating institutions according to the institutions' own protocols. For TCRbeta analysis, collaborator samples were shipped as frozen whole blood, as isolated PBMCs, or as DNA extracted from either sample type. CDR1 is given as MNHNS and CDR2 as SASEGT, both from the germline V gene. Relative to germline, V is 2 bases shorter and J is 1 base shorter, with 18 bases between their ends. Spanning cysteine to phenylalanine, the CDR3 consists of 18 amino acids. Of all the DNA, just the CDR3 is kept, 54 bases in frame from base 1. The receptor comes from a woman aged 80 or older with active or convalescent COVID-19. The V and J segments used are TRBV6-1 and TRBJ2-1; a weak D assignment points to TRBD2 (6 bases agree). The sample was peripheral blood. The CDR3 region reads CASSESGLGGASYNEQFF. The DNA sequence follows: TGTGCCAGCAGTGAATCCGGTTTGGGGGGTGCATCCTACAATGAGCAGTTCTTC.